This T cell receptor beta chain was retrieved from a study of T cell responses to AZD1222 COVID-19 vaccine. Study as a whole: Second-dose intervals near 4 or 12 weeks were combined.

Sequencing used immunoSEQ multiplex PCR; TCRdb keeps in-frame clones, though not all of them. The repertoire holds over 50,000 clones, with approximately 84% as singletons. Trimming stripped 6 bases from V and 0 bases from J, with 10 bases between. The CDR3 totals 14 residues. Germline CDR1 LNHDA, CDR2 SQIVND (reference sequence). The sequenced sample was peripheral blood, obtained on day 0 of AZD1222 vaccination. This TCR was sampled from an adult in good health. This chain uses TRBV19 with TRBJ2-3; no reliable D call. The CDR3 region is CASRDGASTDTQYF. The CDR3 coding sequence is TGTGCCAGTAGGGACGGTGCTAGCACAGATACGCAGTATTTT.